This T cell receptor beta chain was sequenced in a study of shared clonotypes between healthy human individuals. Assay used: immunoSEQ multiplex PCR; TCRdb lists only in-frame clones, some missing. This repertoire shows some 2,500,000 clones, 93% found once; its top ten account for more than 0.35%. This receptor was identified in a man aged 18 to 30 in good health. Some clones in this sample may be carry-over from other donors' samples. The specimen was naive CD4+ T cells from PBMCs. Subset here: CD45RA+ positively selected.

CDR3 DNA sequence: TGCGCCAGCAACTCCGGGACAGCAATCTATGGCTACACCTTC. Translation gives CASNSGTAIYGYTF. V is TRBV4-1 and J is TRBJ1-2, with 7 nucleotides matching TRBD1. CDR1 and CDR2 (germline): MGHRA, YSYEKL. V shed 7 bases and J 4 bases; nucleotides not matched to a gene: 9. CDR3 length: 14 residues.